This T cell receptor beta chain is from a study of beta chain features in type 1 diabetes. The study, taken as a whole, reports: For patients, the naive, central memory and Treg TCRB repertoires appeared more alike than for healthy donors. Moderate yet significant TCRB CDR3 shortening was seen in Type 1 diabetes patients in all four CD4+ subsets.

Expressed TCRB transcripts were sequenced, since all the RNA that had been isolated was reverse transcribed. Here immunoSEQ multiplex PCR was the method, and the copy in TCRdb shows in-frame clones only, minus some. The repertoire has around 250,000 clones, roughly 20% of them found once; the top ten carry less than 0.03%. This CDR3 region has 12 residues. V lost 7 bases to trimming and J lost 7 bases, with 11 bases between them. Germline CDR1 reads SEHNR; CDR2 reads FQNEAQ (reference sequence). Each of the CD4+ naive, central memory, regulatory and stem cell-like memory populations was sorted via CD45RO/CCR7/CD25/CD127/CD95/CD27. For this clone: Antigen: not known.

This chain uses TRBV7-9 with TRBJ2-1, with a possible D match to TRBD2 (5 bases). The sequencing input was naive CD4+ T cells from blood. This clonotype was sampled from a middle-aged woman with type 1 diabetes. The DNA of the CDR3 is TGTGCCAGCAATCGGGGAGTGAATGAGCAGTTCTTC. This sequence encodes CASNRGVNEQFF.